A single sample gave rise to the 30 T cell receptor beta chains below, sequenced in a study of CD8 T cells in ankylosing spondylitis. What these receptors recognize is not known. MiXCR, run by TCRdb on the 5' RACE reads, gives a single entry per CDR3 protein. The sample has about 440,000 distinct CDR3 sequences; under 20% are singletons. Findings and limits, study-wide: Within ankylosing spondylitis blood, a TCR beta motif made up of under 10 highly homologous variants appeared to be characteristic.

The sequenced sample consisted of blood, either unsorted or a sorted T cell fraction (not recorded which). Receptors originate from a male donor with ankylosing spondylitis.

The chain combines TRBV6-1 with TRBJ1-6; D gene uncertain. The CDR3 has 12 residues. The germline V gene encodes CDR1 MNHNS and CDR2 SASEGT. Deletions cut 8 bases from V and 10 bases from J, with 12 bases between. The CDR3: CASQLVGSPLHF. The DNA for the CDR3 is TGTGCCAGCCAATTGGTAGGGTCACCCCTCCACTTT.

The chain joins TRBV7-9 to TRBJ2-1, with TRBD2 matching 8 bases. The germline CDR1 and CDR2 sequences are SEHNR and FQNEAQ (reference sequence). Unmatched junction bases numbered 10, after V lost 4 bases and J lost 8 bases. The CDR3 extends over 15 amino acids. Here the CDR3 reads CASSSEGGGTYEQFF. The CDR3 DNA reads TGTGCCAGCAGCTCGGAGGGCGGGGGGACTTATGAGCAGTTCTTC.

This rearrangement joins TRBV7-2 to TRBJ1-6, with a possible D match to TRBD1 (5 bases). CDR1 is SGHTA, CDR2 FQGNSA, per germline. The CDR3 totals 15 residues. Trimming stripped 5 bases from V and 7 bases from J, with 15 bases between. Here the CDR3 DNA reads TGTGCCAGCAGCCTACAGGCTGTGGGCAATTCACCCCTCCACTTT. Protein: CASSLQAVGNSPLHF.

The sample holds a few counts of this clonotype. V gene TRBV6-2 or TRBV6-3 combines with J gene TRBJ2-7; D might be TRBD2 (5 bases). Germline assignment: CDR1 MNHEY and CDR2 SVGEGT. V was shortened by 6 bases and J by 0 bases, with 15 bases between the two germline ends. There are 15 residues in the CDR3. Here the CDR3 reads CASRPSRAHSYEQYF. Written as DNA, the CDR3 is TGTGCCAGCAGGCCCTCGAGGGCACACTCCTACGAGCAGTACTTC.

The chain couples TRBV6-1 to TRBJ1-5, with 8 bases fitting TRBD1. CDR3 size: 12 residues. Germline CDR1 reads MNHNS; CDR2 reads SASEGT. J gave up 6 bases and V 7 bases, and 2 bases lay outside the gene matches. The CDR3 here is CASTDRGQPQHF. Written as DNA, the CDR3 is TGTGCCAGCACCGACAGGGGTCAGCCCCAGCATTTT.

In its sample, this clonotype was seen many times. V is TRBV20-1 and J is TRBJ1-1, with D possibly TRBD1 on 5 matching bases. The CDR3 extends over 11 amino acids. V gave up 5 bases and J gave up 4 bases, with 8 bases separating them. Germline V CDR1 and CDR2: DFQATT, SNEGSKA (reference sequence). The CDR3 nucleotides are TGCAGTGCTTCGACAGTCACTGAAGCTTTCTTT. It encodes CSASTVTEAFF.

This clonotype was detected only a few times. The chain couples TRBV20-1 to TRBJ2-2, with TRBD2 identical over 10 bases. The CDR3 spans 16 residues. The V segment lost 1 base and the J segment 3 bases; nucleotides outside the gene matches: 5. Germline CDR1 DFQATT, CDR2 SNEGSKA (reference sequence). The CDR3 sequence: CSARGIGTSDTGELFF. The CDR3 nucleotides read TGCAGTGCTAGAGGAATCGGGACTAGCGACACCGGGGAGCTGTTTTTT.

This clonotype has just a few counts. V and J are TRBV20-1 and TRBJ2-1; D ambiguous. This CDR3 is built from 13 residues. Germline V lookup: CDR1 DFQATT, CDR2 SNEGSKA (reference sequence). V lost 0 bases to trimming and J lost 3 bases, with 6 bases between them. DNA for the CDR3: TGCAGTGCTAGAGAGGGCATCTACAATGAGCAGTTCTTC. Translating gives CSAREGIYNEQFF.

The genes are TRBV20-1 and TRBJ1-6; 11 bases align to TRBD1. J was trimmed by 13 bases and V by 3 bases; bases with no gene match: 2. The CDR3 runs to 12 residues. In germline, CDR1 is DFQATT, CDR2 SNEGSKA (reference sequence). The CDR3 DNA reads TGCAGTGCTAGGGGGACAGGGGGTCCCCTCCACTTT. Its translation: CSARGTGGPLHF.

This chain links TRBV5-1 with TRBJ2-2; 12 nucleotides align to TRBD2. This CDR3 is built from 17 residues. Trimming took 4 bases from V and 0 from J; bases not matched to a gene: 4. Germline CDR1 and CDR2: SGHRS and YFSETQ. The CDR3 loop is CASSGGLAGTNTGELFF. As DNA, the CDR3 is TGCGCCAGCAGCGGGGGACTAGCGGGCACGAACACCGGGGAGCTGTTTTTT.

The genes are TRBV7-8 and TRBJ1-2; D perhaps matches TRBD1 (5 bases). The germline V gene has CDR1 SGHVS and CDR2 FQNEAQ. The ends were cut back, 3 bases at V and 3 bases at J, with 8 bases in the middle. The CDR3 contains 13 residues. This CDR3 is CASSFRQYYGYTF. In nucleotides, the CDR3 is TGTGCCAGCAGCTTTCGACAGTACTATGGCTACACCTTC.

This clonotype was recorded a few times. The gene calls are TRBV6-5 and TRBJ1-3; D may be TRBD1 (5 bases). The CDR3 extends over 15 amino acids. CDR1 and CDR2 (germline): MNHEY, SVGAGI. Trimming took off 5 bases at V and 8 bases at J, with 19 bases between the two ends. The CDR3 sequence: CASSPRQPRSDTIYF. The CDR3 DNA follows: TGTGCCAGCAGTCCTCGACAGCCGCGATCGGACACCATATATTTT.

The gene calls are TRBV6-2 or TRBV6-3 and TRBJ1-6; 7 bases fit TRBD1. The V gene's germline CDR1 is MNHEY and CDR2 SVGEGT. Unmatched junction bases numbered 12, after V lost 6 bases and J lost 10 bases. The CDR3 has 15 amino acids. CDR3 sequence reads: CASRERDRKSSPLHF. CDR3 DNA sequence: TGTGCCAGCAGAGAACGGGACAGAAAGTCCTCACCCCTCCACTTT.

This clonotype was recorded many times. The genes are TRBV5-1 and TRBJ2-7, with a possible D match to TRBD2 (5 bases). With 0 bases removed from V and 1 base from J, the gap between germline ends came to 11 bases. The CDR3 loop spans 15 amino acids. Germline CDR1 is SGHRS and CDR2 is YFSETQ. The CDR3 nucleotides read TGCGCCAGCAGCTTGGGGGGAGCTGTTTCCTACGAGCAGTACTTC. Translating it yields CASSLGGAVSYEQYF.

This rearrangement joins TRBV2 to TRBJ2-7; 8 positions agree with TRBD1. The CDR3 sequence is 15 residues long. The V segment lost 5 bases and the J segment 7 bases; nucleotides outside the gene matches: 13. Germline V gene data show CDR1 as SNHLY and CDR2 as FYNNEI. CDR3 sequence (DNA): TGTGCCAGCAGTTACCTTCCGGGACAGGATTTTGAGCAGTACTTC. It yields the protein CASSYLPGQDFEQYF.

V usage is TRBV7-6 and J usage is TRBJ2-2; 7 positions match TRBD1. Germline trimming cut 7 bases from V and 0 bases from J; bases unmatched to any gene: 5. The length of the CDR3 is 15 residues. Germline CDR1 and CDR2: SGHVS and FNYEAQ. CDR3 loop: CASTSGTANTGELFF. The CDR3 DNA is TGTGCCAGCACCTCCGGGACAGCGAACACCGGGGAGCTGTTTTTT. Based on the CDR3 plus reference TRBV7-6 and TRBJ2-2, the full variable domain is GAGVSQSPRYKVTKRGQDVALRCDPISGHVSLYWYRQALGQGPEFLTYFNYEAQQDKSGLPNDRFSAERPEGSISTLTIQRTEQRDSAMYRCASTSGTANTGELFFGEGSRLTVL.

This clonotype was observed a handful of times. This chain connects TRBV5-1 to TRBJ2-5; the match to TRBD1 covers 9 bases. The CDR3 is 16 amino acids. The junction had 8 bases not matched to a gene; V was cut back by 0 bases and J by 5 bases. Germline V gene sequence: CDR1 SGHRS, CDR2 YFSETQ. This CDR3 is CASSLEGQGPVETQYF. CDR3 bases: TGCGCCAGCAGCTTGGAAGGACAGGGGCCCGTCGAGACCCAGTACTTC.

In its sample, this clonotype was seen many times. This rearrangement joins TRBV4-3 to TRBJ2-2; 9 nucleotides line up with TRBD1. Per the germline V gene, CDR1 is LGHNA and CDR2 is YSLEER. This CDR3 has 17 amino acids. V was pared by 0 bases and J by 6 bases, with 8 bases of the junction left unmatched. The CDR3 nucleotides read TGCGCCAGCAGCCAAGATGGCGGGACAGGGTGGGCCGGGGAGCTGTTTTTT. Translated, it gives CASSQDGGTGWAGELFF.

The sample holds many counts of this clonotype. The chain is built from TRBV7-2 and TRBJ2-7, with TRBD2 matching 10 bases. The CDR3 totals 15 residues. V lost 1 base, J lost 5 bases, and 5 bases stayed unmatched. Germline V gene data show CDR1 as SGHTA and CDR2 as FQGNSA. The CDR3 loop is CASSLEIAGGHEQYF. The CDR3 region has the DNA TGTGCCAGCAGCTTAGAGATAGCGGGAGGCCACGAGCAGTACTTC.

This clonotype has more than one count but fewer than ten. The CDR3 sequence is CATRGPSEGYTF. The CDR3 DNA follows: TGTGCCACCCGAGGGCCTTCAGAAGGCTACACCTTC. V is TRBV24-1 and J is TRBJ1-2; D unresolved. Trimming left V 9 bases short and J 8 bases short, with 15 bases between. CDR1 and CDR2 (germline): KGHDR, SFDVKD. There are 12 residues in the CDR3.

This clonotype was detected only a few times. The DNA of the CDR3 is TGTGCCAGCAGTAGGTCCGGCCTAAGGAACACTGAAGCTTTCTTT. It specifies CASSRSGLRNTEAFF. The chain is built from TRBV12-3 or TRBV12-4 and TRBJ1-1; D is ambiguous. Trimming pared 5 bases from V and 1 base from J, leaving 14 bases between. CDR3 length equals 15 residues.

This clonotype was detected only a few times. CDR3 protein: CSARILAATRTNEQFF. In nucleotides, the CDR3 is TGCAGTGCTAGAATCCTAGCGGCCACTAGGACCAATGAGCAGTTCTTC. The chain is built from TRBV20-1 and TRBJ2-1; TRBD2 agrees at 7 bases. Germline CDR1 and CDR2: DFQATT and SNEGSKA (reference sequence). J lost 6 bases, V lost 2 bases, and 13 bases had no gene match. This CDR3 has 16 amino acids.

This clonotype was counted many times. The CDR3 DNA sequence: TGTGCCAGCAGCCCCCGGATGAAGGACCCCACCGGGGAGCTGTTTTTT. Its translation is CASSPRMKDPTGELFF. The chain joins TRBV7-3 to TRBJ2-2; D gene unclear. Germline V gene sequence: CDR1 SGHTA, CDR2 FQGTGA. The CDR3 loop spans 16 amino acids. Trimming left V 5 bases short and J 4 bases short, with 17 bases between.

This clonotype was counted between two and nine times. V is TRBV27 and J is TRBJ1-1; D not resolved. This CDR3 comprises 17 residues. With 0 bases removed from V and 4 bases from J, the gap between germline ends came to 18 bases. The germline V gene has CDR1 MNHEY and CDR2 SMNVEV (reference sequence). This CDR3 is CASSLSRGLRPGTEAFF. The CDR3 nucleotides are TGTGCCAGCAGTTTATCGAGAGGGTTAAGGCCTGGCACTGAAGCTTTCTTT.

The chain recombines TRBV5-1 with TRBJ2-5; D is perhaps TRBD2 (6 bases). Germline V gene lookup returns CDR1 SGHRS and CDR2 YFSETQ. The CDR3 consists of 17 residues. Trimming stripped 4 bases from V and 5 bases from J, with 24 bases between. CDR3: CASSGLPSARGRETQYF. In DNA, the CDR3 is TGCGCCAGCAGCGGCCTCCCTAGCGCCCGGGGTCGGGAGACCCAGTACTTC.

This clonotype was seen at least ten times. V gene TRBV5-1 combines with J gene TRBJ2-5; no clear D. The germline V gene encodes CDR1 SGHRS and CDR2 YFSETQ. Trimming took 5 bases from V and 1 from J, leaving 9 bases between them. The CDR3 length is 13 residues. In DNA form, the CDR3 reads TGCGCCAGCAGATTCCGGGCCCAAGAGACCCAGTACTTC. This translates into CASRFRAQETQYF.

CDR3 sequence: CASALTSGPYNEQFF. CDR3 DNA sequence: TGCGCCAGCGCTTTGACTAGCGGGCCTTACAATGAGCAGTTCTTC. The genes are TRBV5-1 and TRBJ2-1; 10 bases map to TRBD2. V shed 7 bases, J shed 4 bases, and the junction held 8 bases outside the gene matches. This CDR3 is built from 15 residues. Germline V gene data show CDR1 as SGHRS and CDR2 as YFSETQ. Combining the CDR3 with reference TRBV5-1 and TRBJ2-1 gives the whole variable domain KAGVTQTPRYLIKTRGQQVTLSCSPISGHRSVSWYQQTPGQGLQFLFEYFSETQRNKGNFPGRFSGRQFSNSRSEMNVSTLELGDSALYLCASALTSGPYNEQFFGPGTRLTVL.

V usage is TRBV28 and J usage is TRBJ2-7, with TRBD2 as a possible D gene (6 bases). From germline, CDR1 is MDHEN and CDR2 SYDVKM. The CDR3 loop spans 15 amino acids. Trimming took 3 bases from V and 6 from J, leaving 18 bases between them. In DNA, the CDR3 is TGTGCCAGCAGTTTTTGGCGGGATTACACTCGCGAGCAGTACTTC. Protein: CASSFWRDYTREQYF. The whole variable domain, filled in from reference TRBV28 and TRBJ2-7, reads DVKVTQSSRYLVKRTGEKVFLECVQDMDHENMFWYRQDPGLGLRLIYFSYDVKMKEKGDIPEGYSVSREKKERFSLILESASTNQTSMYLCASSFWRDYTREQYFGPGTRLTVT.

This clonotype occurred a few times. The genes are TRBV5-1 and TRBJ1-3; maybe TRBD1 (6 bases). Germline V lookup: CDR1 SGHRS, CDR2 YFSETQ. V dropped 2 bases and J dropped 3 bases, with 12 bases sitting between them. The CDR3 is 15 residues long. This chain's CDR3 is CASSLAGQGGNTIYF. In DNA form, the CDR3 reads TGCGCCAGCAGCTTAGCGGGACAAGGTGGAAACACCATATATTTT.

The chain uses TRBV12-3 or TRBV12-4 and TRBJ1-2; tentative D call: TRBD1 (6 bases). Deletions cut 6 bases from V and 5 bases from J, with 13 bases between. The CDR3 totals 13 residues. The CDR3 is CASRLSTGYGYTF. CDR3 DNA: TGTGCCAGCAGACTAAGTACAGGGTATGGCTACACCTTC.